The 28 T cell receptor beta chains presented below share a single source sample, sequenced in a study of Ad26.COV2.S vaccination and SARS-CoV-2 variants. Measured with immunoSEQ multiplex PCR; TCRdb has only the in-frame clones, and not every one. The data show about 680,000 clones, 89% seen once. Treatment here: about 20 received Ad26.COV2.S at low or high dose, single or two shots; about 5 received placebo; per-sample allocation not given. On day 63 after the first injection, vaccine and placebo recipients gave samples. This sample comprised peripheral blood, obtained in a trial of Ad26.COV2.S vaccine versus placebo. Source of these receptors: a person aged 18 to 65 who received the Ad26.COV2.S COVID-19 vaccine or a placebo.

This clone was counted only a few times. The chain employs TRBV9 and TRBJ1-1; D remains ambiguous. Germline V gives CDR1 SGDLS, CDR2 YYNGEE. The CDR3 sequence is 15 residues long. The V and J ends lost 0 bases and 1 base respectively, with 10 bases between them. The CDR3: CASSVDGNRNTEAFF. DNA of the CDR3: TGTGCCAGCAGCGTAGATGGGAACCGGAACACTGAAGCTTTCTTT.

This chain's CDR3 is CASSVLWTGEQFF. CDR3 DNA: TGTGCCAGCAGCGTACTCTGGACTGGTGAGCAGTTCTTC. The chain joins TRBV9 to TRBJ2-1, with a tentative D call TRBD2 (5 bases). This CDR3 region has 13 residues. Germline V gives CDR1 SGDLS, CDR2 YYNGEE. Trimming took off 1 base at V and 9 bases at J, with 11 bases between the two ends.

This clone showed up just once. The gene calls are TRBV19 and TRBJ1-1; tentatively, D is TRBD1 (5 bases). Per the germline V gene, CDR1 is LNHDA and CDR2 is SQIVND (reference sequence). The CDR3 sequence is 14 residues long. With 4 bases removed from V and 0 bases from J, the gap between germline ends came to 9 bases. The CDR3, as DNA: TGTGCCAGTAGTACGACAGTTATGAACACTGAAGCTTTCTTT. It is translated as CASSTTVMNTEAFF.

The gene calls are TRBV3-1 (or the pseudogene TRBV3-2) and TRBJ2-3; 9 nucleotides agree with TRBD2. Per germline, CDR1 LGHDT and CDR2 YNNKEL (reference sequence). After removal of 1 base from V and 1 base from J, the junction contained 3 bases not matched to a gene. CDR3 length: 16 amino acids. In DNA form, the CDR3 reads TGTGCCAGCAGCCAAGGGAGCGGGAGGCGCACAGATACGCAGTATTTT. Its protein product is CASSQGSGRRTDTQYF.

The rearrangement joins TRBV19 to TRBJ1-2; possibly TRBD1 for D (6 bases). V was clipped by 6 bases and J by 1 base, with 12 bases between them. Germline loops: CDR1 LNHDA, CDR2 SQIVND (reference sequence). This CDR3 has 14 amino acids. The CDR3 DNA reads TGTGCCAGTAGCGTGGGACACCTTAACTATGGCTACACCTTC. Its translation: CASSVGHLNYGYTF.

V gene TRBV5-4 combines with J gene TRBJ2-7, with D unresolved. Trimming removed 2 bases from V and 7 bases from J, with 13 bases in between. Germline V CDR1 and CDR2: SGHNT, YYREEE (reference sequence). The CDR3 totals 13 residues. The CDR3 sequence is CASSLSHQSEQYF. CDR3 coding DNA: TGTGCCAGCAGCTTATCTCACCAATCTGAGCAGTACTTC.

The chain couples TRBV4-2 to TRBJ2-4; D ambiguous. This CDR3 has 16 residues. V was pared by 1 base and J by 5 bases, with 15 bases between. Germline CDR1 is LGHNA and CDR2 is YNFKEQ. The CDR3 DNA reads as TGTGCCAGCAGCCAAGGGGTCAGCCTACCCGAAAACATTCAGTACTTC. Translating it yields CASSQGVSLPENIQYF.

The chain recombines TRBV3-1 (or the pseudogene TRBV3-2) with TRBJ1-1; weak D call: TRBD1 (5 bases). The germline V and J ends were trimmed by 1 base and 7 bases, with 13 bases remaining between them. The germline CDR1 and CDR2 sequences are LGHDT and YNNKEL (reference sequence). The CDR3 spans 14 residues. The CDR3 nucleotides are TGTGCCAGCAGCCAAGGTCCAGGGTCAATTGAAGCTTTCTTT. The encoded protein is CASSQGPGSIEAFF.

This chain connects TRBV6-5 to TRBJ1-1; tentatively, D is TRBD1 (5 bases). The length of the CDR3 is 15 residues. The V gene lost 2 bases and the J gene lost 4 bases, with 14 bases spanning the gap. CDR1 is MNHEY and CDR2 is SVGAGI in the germline V gene. CDR3 amino acids: CASSYGDPRGTEAFF. For the CDR3, the DNA is TGTGCCAGCAGTTACGGTGACCCGAGGGGCACTGAAGCTTTCTTT.

The rearrangement links TRBV6-6 to TRBJ2-7; 10 bases align to TRBD1. Germline CDR1 and CDR2: MNHNY and SVGAGI (reference sequence). The CDR3 consists of 14 residues. The V segment lost 6 bases and the J segment 3 bases; nucleotides outside the gene matches: 5. The CDR3 DNA reads TGTGCCAGCAGAGCGGGACAGGGGAACTACGAGCAGTACTTC. Amino acid sequence: CASRAGQGNYEQYF.

The count of this clone is one. CDR3 nucleotides: TGTGCCAGCAGCCAAGAGGGAGGACAGGTCGCATCCTACAATGAGCAGTTCTTC. It yields the protein CASSQEGGQVASYNEQFF. This chain connects TRBV3-1 (or the pseudogene TRBV3-2) to TRBJ2-1; the D gene is possibly TRBD1 (7 bases). The CDR3 loop spans 18 amino acids. Trimming cost V 0 bases and J 1 base, with 16 bases left between them. Germline CDR1 and CDR2: LGHDT and YNNKEL (reference sequence).

V gene TRBV29-1 combines with J gene TRBJ2-3; D gene ambiguous. The CDR3 contains 12 residues. The V end was cut by 5 bases, the J end by 8 bases, with 14 bases between. From germline, CDR1 is SQVTM and CDR2 ANQGSEA. The CDR3 region is CSVFIVGGTQYF. DNA for the CDR3: TGCAGCGTTTTCATTGTGGGTGGTACGCAGTATTTT.

This rearrangement joins TRBV29-1 to TRBJ1-2, with no clear D. CDR1 and CDR2 (germline): SQVTM, ANQGSEA. The CDR3 length is 11 residues. Deletions cut 7 bases from V and 4 bases from J, with 10 bases between. The CDR3 is CSGWASYGYTF. The CDR3 DNA sequence: TGCAGCGGGTGGGCGAGCTATGGCTACACCTTC.

This clone was detected only a few times. V gene TRBV19 combines with J gene TRBJ2-7; a weak D match, TRBD2 (5 bases). CDR3 length: 14 amino acids. Germline CDR1 reads LNHDA; CDR2 reads SQIVND (reference sequence). V was pared by 0 bases and J by 6 bases, with 12 bases between. DNA for the CDR3: TGTGCCAGTAGTATAGACCCGGGAAGACCCGAGCAGTACTTC. It yields the protein CASSIDPGRPEQYF.

The chain links TRBV12-3 or TRBV12-4 to TRBJ2-2; D remains ambiguous. CDR3 length: 13 amino acids. Trimming pared 3 bases from V and 0 bases from J, leaving 2 bases between. Here the CDR3 reads CASSFANTGELFF. The DNA for the CDR3 is TGTGCCAGCAGTTTCGCGAACACCGGGGAGCTGTTTTTT.

The chain has TRBV6-5 and TRBJ2-2; TRBD1 matches 9 bases. Germline V gene data show CDR1 as MNHEY and CDR2 as SVGAGI. The CDR3 length is 14 residues. V shed 6 bases, J shed 7 bases, and the junction held 6 bases outside the gene matches. Written as DNA, the CDR3 is TGTGCCAGCAGAGGGACAGGGTTAATCGGGGAGCTGTTTTTT. Encoded protein: CASRGTGLIGELFF.

The rearrangement links TRBV5-1 to TRBJ1-2; the D gene is possibly TRBD1 (5 bases). CDR3 length: 13 residues. The V end was cut by 4 bases, the J end by 8 bases, with 15 bases between. Germline CDR1 is SGHRS and CDR2 is YFSETQ. This chain's CDR3 is CASSGDGLEGYTF. The CDR3 bases are TGCGCCAGCAGCGGGGACGGCCTTGAGGGCTACACCTTC.

Written as DNA, the CDR3 is TGTGCCAGCAGCCAAGATAGGGAGATGCCCTATAATTCACCCCTCCACTTT. It codes for CASSQDREMPYNSPLHF. The gene calls are TRBV3-1 (or the pseudogene TRBV3-2) and TRBJ1-6; no clear D. This CDR3 contains 17 residues. The V gene lost 0 bases and the J gene lost 2 bases, with 11 bases spanning the gap. From germline, CDR1 is LGHDT and CDR2 YNNKEL (reference sequence).

Written as DNA, the CDR3 is TGCGCCAGCAGCCCCGAGGGAACTAATGAAAAACTGTTTTTT. Translation: CASSPEGTNEKLFF. The chain uses TRBV5-1 and TRBJ1-4, with D hard to call. V was cut by 4 bases and J by 1 base, with 8 bases left in between. Germline V lookup: CDR1 SGHRS, CDR2 YFSETQ. The CDR3 loop spans 14 amino acids.

This clone appeared a few times. Additional DNA sequences in this sample encode the identical CDR3. The chain couples TRBV3-1 (or the pseudogene TRBV3-2) to TRBJ2-5; D remains unclear. Germline values: CDR1 LGHDT, CDR2 YNNKEL (reference sequence). This CDR3 spans 12 amino acids. Between the trimmed V and J ends, which lost 0 bases and 5 bases, there was a span of 4 bases. CDR3 in amino acids: CASSQDRETQYF. In DNA form, the CDR3 reads TGTGCCAGCAGCCAAGATAGGGAGACCCAGTACTTC.

V is TRBV19 and J is TRBJ2-5, with D unresolved. Trimming removed 4 bases from V and 1 base from J, with 10 bases in between. The CDR3 runs 14 residues. Germline CDR1 is LNHDA and CDR2 is SQIVND (reference sequence). The CDR3 DNA sequence: TGTGCCAGTAGTAAAGGGTGGGGCCAAGAGACCCAGTACTTC. This gives the protein CASSKGWGQETQYF.

This chain connects TRBV18 to TRBJ1-5; 9 bases map to TRBD1. CDR1 is KGHSH, CDR2 LQKENI, per germline. The CDR3 extends over 15 amino acids. Germline trimming cut 4 bases from V and 1 base from J; bases unmatched to any gene: 2. The CDR3 sequence: CASSRDRGSNQPQHF. CDR3 DNA: TGTGCCAGCTCACGCGACAGGGGGAGCAATCAGCCCCAGCATTTT. The full variable domain, in which reference TRBV18 and TRBJ1-5 provide the parts outside the CDR3, is NAGVMQNPRHLVRRRGQEARLRCSPMKGHSHVYWYRQLPEEGLKFMVYLQKENIIDESGMPKERFSAEFPKEGPSILRIQQVVRGDSAAYFCASSRDRGSNQPQHFGDGTRLSIL.

In DNA, the CDR3 is TGTGCCAGCAGCTTAGGAGGTGCTGGGGCCAACGTCCTGACTTTC. As protein: CASSLGGAGANVLTF. This chain links TRBV7-2 with TRBJ2-6, with unresolved D. Looked up from germline, CDR1 is SGHTA and CDR2 is FQGNSA. Trimming left V 1 base short and J 2 bases short, with 6 bases between. The CDR3 extends over 15 amino acids.

The chain uses TRBV7-9 and TRBJ1-1, with 7 nucleotides matching TRBD1. Per the germline V gene, CDR1 is SEHNR and CDR2 is FQNEAQ (reference sequence). With V trimmed by 2 bases and J by 0 bases, 9 bases remained unmatched. The CDR3 has 17 residues. CDR3 sequence reads: CASSLPLTGIMNTEAFF. CDR3 sequence (DNA): TGTGCCAGCAGCTTACCGTTGACAGGGATTATGAACACTGAAGCTTTCTTT. The variable domain in full, with the rest retrieved from reference TRBV7-9 and TRBJ1-1, is DTGVSQNPRHKITKRGQNVTFRCDPISEHNRLYWYRQTLGQGPEFLTYFQNEAQLEKSRLLSDRFSAERPKGSFSTLEIQRTEQGDSAMYLCASSLPLTGIMNTEAFFGQGTRLTVV.

CDR3 in amino acids: CSVPAEAKAWGYTF. CDR3 DNA: TGCAGCGTCCCGGCGGAGGCCAAGGCATGGGGCTACACCTTC. This chain joins TRBV29-1 and TRBJ1-2, with no clear D. Germline CDR1 and CDR2: SQVTM and ANQGSEA. Trimming took off 6 bases at V and 8 bases at J, with 22 bases between the two ends. This CDR3 has 14 residues.

V is TRBV9 and J is TRBJ1-5; D ambiguous. The V gene lost 3 bases and the J gene lost 0 bases, with 7 bases spanning the gap. There are 14 residues in the CDR3. Per the germline V gene, CDR1 is SGDLS and CDR2 is YYNGEE. The CDR3 loop is CASSGRDSNQPQHF. The CDR3, as DNA: TGTGCCAGCAGCGGGAGAGATAGCAATCAGCCCCAGCATTTT.

In regard to this clone: The same CDR3 arises from other DNA sequences in this sample as well. The chain couples TRBV12-3 or TRBV12-4 to TRBJ1-1; possibly TRBD1 for D (5 bases). This CDR3 has 12 amino acids. V lost 4 bases to trimming and J lost 4 bases, with 7 bases between them. The CDR3 DNA reads as TGTGCCAGCAGTTGGGGCTCCACTGAAGCTTTCTTT. Its protein product is CASSWGSTEAFF.

This clone was counted once. This chain links TRBV6-2 or TRBV6-3 with TRBJ2-2; perhaps TRBD1 as D (6 bases). CDR3 length: 16 residues. From germline, CDR1 is MNHEY and CDR2 SVGEGT. V lost 2 bases to trimming and J lost 5 bases, with 15 bases between them. Written as DNA, the CDR3 is TGTGCCAGCAGTTACCTGTGGCAGGGGTCTACCGGGGAGCTGTTTTTT. It encodes CASSYLWQGSTGELFF.